These T cell receptor beta chains were read from a single sample in a study of cytomegalovirus exposure and HLA in healthy donors. Profiling relied on immunoSEQ multiplex PCR, and the TCRdb table lists in-frame clones only, not all of them. In the table there are about 98,000 clones, under 70% of which are singletons. Sequenced material: PBMCs. The source of these receptors is a man between 45 and 60 years old in good health and CMV-seronegative. Each CDR3 is given with its conserved first and last residue. Each record gives: D gene, V gene, clone size, J gene, CDR3 protein, CDR3 DNA. A D gene is named only where the DNA matches it firmly. Expanded clones are given a class, and other clones once, few, many or no size at all.

d_call: TRBD1; v_call: TRBV6-6; clone_size: few; j_call: TRBJ1-3; cdr3_aa: CASTRTGIYSGNTIYF; cdr3_nt: TGTGCCAGCACCCGGACAGGGATATACTCTGGAAACACCATATATTTT
d_call: TRBD2; v_call: TRBV19; clone_size: -; j_call: TRBJ2-5; cdr3_aa: CASSPSRAGAPETQYF; cdr3_nt: TGTGCCAGTAGTCCCTCGAGAGCGGGGGCCCCAGAGACCCAGTACTTC
d_call: -; v_call: TRBV7-9; clone_size: -; j_call: TRBJ1-5; cdr3_aa: CASSSFNQPQHF; cdr3_nt: TGTGCCAGCAGCTCGTTCAATCAGCCCCAGCATTTT
d_call: -; v_call: TRBV6-4; clone_size: -; j_call: TRBJ1-6; cdr3_aa: CASKESSYNSPLHF; cdr3_nt: TGTGCCAGCAAGGAGAGCTCCTATAATTCACCCCTCCACTTT
d_call: -; v_call: TRBV19; clone_size: -; j_call: TRBJ2-5; cdr3_aa: CASSMFDSQETQYF; cdr3_nt: TGTGCCAGTAGTATGTTTGACAGCCAAGAGACCCAGTACTTC
d_call: TRBD1; v_call: TRBV5-6; clone_size: -; j_call: TRBJ2-1; cdr3_aa: CASSLVDRQNNEQFF; cdr3_nt: TGTGCCAGCAGCTTGGTGGACAGGCAAAACAATGAGCAGTTCTTC
d_call: TRBD1; v_call: TRBV30; clone_size: few; j_call: TRBJ1-1; cdr3_aa: CALGQGIRNTEAFF; cdr3_nt: TGTGCCTTGGGACAGGGGATTAGGAACACTGAAGCTTTCTTT
d_call: -; v_call: TRBV28; clone_size: -; j_call: TRBJ1-2; cdr3_aa: CASAIRVGRGSANYGYTF; cdr3_nt: TGTGCCAGCGCAATAAGGGTGGGCAGGGGATCTGCTAACTATGGCTACACCTTC
d_call: TRBD1; v_call: TRBV7-2; clone_size: -; j_call: TRBJ2-4; cdr3_aa: CASSLFTGGGLWYF; cdr3_nt: TGTGCCAGCAGCCTGTTTACAGGGGGTGGCTTATGGTACTTC
d_call: TRBD1; v_call: TRBV7-9; clone_size: -; j_call: TRBJ2-2; cdr3_aa: CASSNRDRGHIGELFF; cdr3_nt: TGTGCCAGCAGCAACCGGGACAGGGGGCATATCGGGGAGCTGTTTTTT
d_call: TRBD2; v_call: TRBV30; clone_size: -; j_call: TRBJ2-5; cdr3_aa: CACQRSGGETQYF; cdr3_nt: TGTGCCTGTCAGCGGAGCGGGGGGGAGACCCAGTACTTC
d_call: TRBD1; v_call: TRBV18; clone_size: -; j_call: TRBJ2-1; cdr3_aa: CASSPSRTGDNEQFF; cdr3_nt: TGTGCCAGCTCACCAAGCAGGACAGGGGACAATGAGCAGTTCTTC
d_call: TRBD2; v_call: TRBV7-9; clone_size: few; j_call: TRBJ2-2; cdr3_aa: CASSWTSGGAGELFF; cdr3_nt: TGTGCCAGCAGCTGGACTAGCGGGGGGGCCGGGGAGCTGTTTTTT
d_call: -; v_call: TRBV4-1; clone_size: once; j_call: TRBJ1-2; cdr3_aa: CASSQPGRGRAYGYTF; cdr3_nt: TGCGCCAGCAGCCAACCTGGGAGGGGAAGAGCCTATGGCTACACCTTC
d_call: TRBD2; v_call: TRBV19; clone_size: -; j_call: TRBJ2-1; cdr3_aa: CASSMVAGGPHEQFF; cdr3_nt: TGTGCCAGTAGTATGGTAGCGGGGGGGCCTCATGAGCAGTTCTTC
d_call: TRBD2; v_call: TRBV11-2; clone_size: -; j_call: TRBJ2-5; cdr3_aa: CASSLKRGRQETQYF; cdr3_nt: TGTGCCAGCAGCTTAAAGCGGGGCAGGCAAGAGACCCAGTACTTC
d_call: -; v_call: TRBV28; clone_size: -; j_call: TRBJ1-5; cdr3_aa: CASSRSLGPQHF; cdr3_nt: TGTGCCAGCAGTCGGAGTTTAGGGCCCCAGCATTTT
d_call: -; v_call: TRBV10-3; clone_size: -; j_call: TRBJ2-5; cdr3_aa: CAISESGTGLGETQYF; cdr3_nt: TGTGCCATCAGTGAGTCAGGAACAGGGCTTGGGGAGACCCAGTACTTC
d_call: TRBD2; v_call: TRBV7-2; clone_size: -; j_call: TRBJ2-7; cdr3_aa: CASSLGAGGRSYEQYF; cdr3_nt: TGTGCCAGCAGCTTAGGGGCGGGGGGCAGGTCCTACGAGCAGTACTTC
d_call: -; v_call: TRBV9; clone_size: few; j_call: TRBJ1-1; cdr3_aa: CASSAGPTNTEAFF; cdr3_nt: TGTGCCAGCAGCGCTGGGCCGACGAACACTGAAGCTTTCTTT
d_call: TRBD1; v_call: TRBV28; clone_size: once; j_call: TRBJ1-4; cdr3_aa: CASSFPGNRGRATNEKLFF; cdr3_nt: TGTGCCAGCAGTTTCCCGGGGAACAGGGGGCGGGCAACTAATGAAAAACTGTTTTTT
d_call: TRBD1; v_call: TRBV6-1; clone_size: few; j_call: TRBJ1-1; cdr3_aa: CASMDRYTEAFF; cdr3_nt: TGTGCCAGCATGGACAGGTATACTGAAGCTTTCTTT
d_call: -; v_call: TRBV6-6; clone_size: -; j_call: TRBJ1-1; cdr3_aa: CASTLGGGLHTEAFF; cdr3_nt: TGTGCCAGCACCCTAGGAGGAGGGCTTCACACTGAAGCTTTCTTT
d_call: -; v_call: TRBV6-5; clone_size: -; j_call: TRBJ1-2; cdr3_aa: CASSYSIFGRGYGYTF; cdr3_nt: TGTGCCAGCAGTTACTCGATATTTGGCAGGGGCTATGGCTACACCTTC